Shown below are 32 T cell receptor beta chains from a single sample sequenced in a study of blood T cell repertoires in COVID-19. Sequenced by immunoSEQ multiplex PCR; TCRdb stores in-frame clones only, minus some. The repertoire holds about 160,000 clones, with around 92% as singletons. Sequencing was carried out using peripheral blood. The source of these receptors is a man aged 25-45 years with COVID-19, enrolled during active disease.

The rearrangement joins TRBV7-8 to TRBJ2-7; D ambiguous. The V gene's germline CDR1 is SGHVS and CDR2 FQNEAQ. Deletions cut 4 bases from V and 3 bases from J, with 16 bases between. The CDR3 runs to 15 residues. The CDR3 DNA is TGTGCCAGCAGCTCCGATCCCCGGGTTCGCTACGAGCAGTACTTC. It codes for CASSSDPRVRYEQYF. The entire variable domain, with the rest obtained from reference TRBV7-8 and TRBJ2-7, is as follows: GAGVSQSPRYKVAKRGQDVALRCDPISGHVSLFWYQQALGQGPEFLTYFQNEAQLDKSGLPSDRFFAERPEGSVSTLKIQRTQQEDSAVYLCASSSDPRVRYEQYFGPGTRLTVT.

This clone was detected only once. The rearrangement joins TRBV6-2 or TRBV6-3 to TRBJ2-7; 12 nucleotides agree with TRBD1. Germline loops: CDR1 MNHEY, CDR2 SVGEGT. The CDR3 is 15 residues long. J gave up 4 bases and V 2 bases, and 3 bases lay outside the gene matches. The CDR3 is CASSYRGQGAYEQYF. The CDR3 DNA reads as TGTGCCAGCAGTTACCGGGGACAGGGGGCTTACGAGCAGTACTTC.

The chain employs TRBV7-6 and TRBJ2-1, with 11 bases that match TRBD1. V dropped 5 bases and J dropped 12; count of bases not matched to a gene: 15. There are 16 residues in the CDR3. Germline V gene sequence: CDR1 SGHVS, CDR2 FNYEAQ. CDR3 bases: TGTGCCAGCAGCCCTCCGGGACAGGGGGGCCCTTTGGGGCAGTTCTTC. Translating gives CASSPPGQGGPLGQFF.

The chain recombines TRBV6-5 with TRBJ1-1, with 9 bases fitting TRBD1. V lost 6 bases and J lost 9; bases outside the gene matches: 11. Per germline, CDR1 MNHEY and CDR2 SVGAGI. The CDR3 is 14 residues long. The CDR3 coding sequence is TGTGCCAGCAGCTATACAGGGGGCGCTTCACAAGCTTTCTTT. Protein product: CASSYTGGASQAFF.

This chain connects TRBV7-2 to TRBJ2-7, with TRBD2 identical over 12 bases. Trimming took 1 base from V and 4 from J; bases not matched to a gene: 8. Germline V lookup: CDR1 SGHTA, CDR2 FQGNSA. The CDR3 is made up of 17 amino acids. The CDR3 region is CASSLGLAGVGSYEQYF. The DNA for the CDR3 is TGTGCCAGCAGCTTAGGACTAGCGGGAGTTGGGTCGTACGAGCAGTACTTC.

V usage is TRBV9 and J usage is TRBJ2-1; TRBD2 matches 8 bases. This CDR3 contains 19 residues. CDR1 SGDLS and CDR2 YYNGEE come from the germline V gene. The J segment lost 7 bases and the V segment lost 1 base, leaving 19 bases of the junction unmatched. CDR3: CASSVIGSGTSRSGNEQFF. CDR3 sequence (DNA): TGTGCCAGCAGCGTAATCGGTAGCGGGACTTCGCGATCGGGGAATGAGCAGTTCTTC. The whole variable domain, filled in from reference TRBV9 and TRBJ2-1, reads DSGVTQTPKHLITATGQRVTLRCSPRSGDLSVYWYQQSLDQGLQFLIQYYNGEERAKGNILERFSAQQFPDLHSELNLSSLELGDSALYFCASSVIGSGTSRSGNEQFFGPGTRLTVL.

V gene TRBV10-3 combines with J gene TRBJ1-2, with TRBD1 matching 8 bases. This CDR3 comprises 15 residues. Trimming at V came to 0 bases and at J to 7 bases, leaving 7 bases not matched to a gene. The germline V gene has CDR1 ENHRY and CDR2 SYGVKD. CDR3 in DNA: TGTGCCATCAGTGAGTCGGACAGGGAGAGGACTGGCTACACCTTC. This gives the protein CAISESDRERTGYTF.

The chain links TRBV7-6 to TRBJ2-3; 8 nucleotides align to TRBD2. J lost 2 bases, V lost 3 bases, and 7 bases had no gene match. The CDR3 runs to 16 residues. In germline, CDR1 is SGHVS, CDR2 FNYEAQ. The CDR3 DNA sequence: TGTGCCAGCAGCTTCAGTACTAGCGGAAACACAGATACGCAGTATTTT. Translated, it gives CASSFSTSGNTDTQYF.

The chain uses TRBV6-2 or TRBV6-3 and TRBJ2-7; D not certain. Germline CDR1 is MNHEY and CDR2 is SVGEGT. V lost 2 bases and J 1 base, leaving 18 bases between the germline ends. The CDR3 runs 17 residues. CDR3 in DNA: TGTGCCAGCAGTTACCGAGTTAGCCATCTCCATTCCTACGAGCAGTACTTC. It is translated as CASSYRVSHLHSYEQYF.

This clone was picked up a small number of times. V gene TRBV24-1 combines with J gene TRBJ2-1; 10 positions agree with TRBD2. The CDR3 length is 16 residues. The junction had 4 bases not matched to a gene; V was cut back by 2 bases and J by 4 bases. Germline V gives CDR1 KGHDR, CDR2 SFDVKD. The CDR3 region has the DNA TGTGCCACCAGTGATTCGGCTAGCGGGAGATACAATGAGCAGTTCTTC. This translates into CATSDSASGRYNEQFF.

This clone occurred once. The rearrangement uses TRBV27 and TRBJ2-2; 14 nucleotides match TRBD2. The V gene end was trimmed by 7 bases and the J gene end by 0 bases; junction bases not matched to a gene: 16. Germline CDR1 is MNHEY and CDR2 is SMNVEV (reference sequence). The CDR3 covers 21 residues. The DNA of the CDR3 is TGTGCCAGCATAAAGACACCGGGACTAGCGGGAGTAGGATCGAACACCGGGGAGCTGTTTTTT. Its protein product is CASIKTPGLAGVGSNTGELFF.

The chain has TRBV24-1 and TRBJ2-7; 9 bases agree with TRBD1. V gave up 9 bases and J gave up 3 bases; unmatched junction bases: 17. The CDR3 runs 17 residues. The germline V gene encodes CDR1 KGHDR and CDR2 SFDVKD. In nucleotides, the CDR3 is TGTGCCACCGCGCAGGGTTCCGGGACAGGGCCTTTCTACGAGCAGTACTTC. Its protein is CATAQGSGTGPFYEQYF.

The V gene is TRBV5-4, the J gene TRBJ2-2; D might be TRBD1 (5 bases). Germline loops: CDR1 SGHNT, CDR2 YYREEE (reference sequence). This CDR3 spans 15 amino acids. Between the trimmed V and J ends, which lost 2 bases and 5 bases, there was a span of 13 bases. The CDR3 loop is CASSFLTDRTGELFF. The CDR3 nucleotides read TGTGCCAGCAGCTTCTTGACAGACCGGACCGGGGAGCTGTTTTTT.

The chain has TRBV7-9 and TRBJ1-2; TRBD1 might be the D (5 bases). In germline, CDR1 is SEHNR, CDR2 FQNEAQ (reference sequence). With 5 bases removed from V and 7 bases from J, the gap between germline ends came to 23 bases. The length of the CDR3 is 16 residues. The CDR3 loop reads CASSLLASRQNGGYTF. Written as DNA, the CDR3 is TGTGCCAGCAGCCTTCTCGCGAGTAGACAGAACGGTGGCTACACCTTC.

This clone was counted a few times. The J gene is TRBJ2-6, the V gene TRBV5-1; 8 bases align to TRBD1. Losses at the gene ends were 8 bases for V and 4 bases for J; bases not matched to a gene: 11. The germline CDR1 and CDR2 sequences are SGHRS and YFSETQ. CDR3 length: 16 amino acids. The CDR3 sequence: CASKGQGSIGANVLTF. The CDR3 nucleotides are TGCGCCAGTAAAGGACAGGGATCGATCGGGGCCAACGTCCTGACTTTC. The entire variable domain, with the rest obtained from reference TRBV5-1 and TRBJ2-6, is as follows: KAGVTQTPRYLIKTRGQQVTLSCSPISGHRSVSWYQQTPGQGLQFLFEYFSETQRNKGNFPGRFSGRQFSNSRSEMNVSTLELGDSALYLCASKGQGSIGANVLTFGAGSRLTVL.

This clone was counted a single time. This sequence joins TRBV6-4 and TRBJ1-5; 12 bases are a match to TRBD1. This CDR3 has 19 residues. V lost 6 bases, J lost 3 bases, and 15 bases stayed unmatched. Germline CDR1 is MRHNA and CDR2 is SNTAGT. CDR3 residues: CASRWGQGASRANNQPQHF. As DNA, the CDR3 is TGTGCCAGCAGATGGGGACAGGGGGCTTCACGCGCCAACAATCAGCCCCAGCATTTT.

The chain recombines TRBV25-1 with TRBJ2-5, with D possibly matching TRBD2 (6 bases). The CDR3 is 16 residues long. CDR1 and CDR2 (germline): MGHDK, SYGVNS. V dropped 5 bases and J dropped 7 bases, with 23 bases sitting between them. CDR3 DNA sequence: TGTGCCAGCAGTCCTGGGTGGCTTGGAGTCGGGGGGACCCAGTACTTC. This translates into CASSPGWLGVGGTQYF.

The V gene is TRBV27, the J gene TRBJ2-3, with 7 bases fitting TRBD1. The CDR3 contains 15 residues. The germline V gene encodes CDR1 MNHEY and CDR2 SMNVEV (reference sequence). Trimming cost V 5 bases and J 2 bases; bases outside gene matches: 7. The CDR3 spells CASSETQGITDTQYF. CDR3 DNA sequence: TGTGCCAGCAGTGAAACACAGGGGATCACAGATACGCAGTATTTT.

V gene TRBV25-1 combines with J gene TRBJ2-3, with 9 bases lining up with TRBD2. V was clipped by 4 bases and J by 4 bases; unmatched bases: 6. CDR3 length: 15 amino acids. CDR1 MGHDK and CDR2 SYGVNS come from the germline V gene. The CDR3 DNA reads TGTGCCAGCAGTGCGAATAGCGGGAGATCAGATACGCAGTATTTT. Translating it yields CASSANSGRSDTQYF.

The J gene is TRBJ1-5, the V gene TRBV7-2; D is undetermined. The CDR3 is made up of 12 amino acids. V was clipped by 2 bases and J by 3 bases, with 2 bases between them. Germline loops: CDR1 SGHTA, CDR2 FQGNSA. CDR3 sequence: CASSLLNQPQHF. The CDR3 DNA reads TGTGCCAGCAGCTTACTCAATCAGCCCCAGCATTTT.

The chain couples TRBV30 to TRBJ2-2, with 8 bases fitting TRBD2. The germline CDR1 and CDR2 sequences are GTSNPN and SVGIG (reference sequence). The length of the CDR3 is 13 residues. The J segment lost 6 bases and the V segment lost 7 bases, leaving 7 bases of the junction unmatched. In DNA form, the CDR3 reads TGTGCCTTTAGCGGGACAAACTCCGGGGAGCTGTTTTTT. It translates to CAFSGTNSGELFF. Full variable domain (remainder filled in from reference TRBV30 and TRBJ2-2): SQTIHQWPATLVQPVGSPLSLECTVEGTSNPNLYWYRQAAGRGLQLLFYSVGIGQISSEVPQNLSASRPQDRQFILSSKKLLLSDSGFYLCAFSGTNSGELFFGEGSRLTVL.

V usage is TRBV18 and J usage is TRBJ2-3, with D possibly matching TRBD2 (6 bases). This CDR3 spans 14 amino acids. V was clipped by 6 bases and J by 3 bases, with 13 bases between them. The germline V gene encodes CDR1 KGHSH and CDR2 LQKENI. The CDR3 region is CASSPRDQTDTQYF. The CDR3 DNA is TGTGCCAGCTCCCCGCGGGACCAAACAGATACGCAGTATTTT. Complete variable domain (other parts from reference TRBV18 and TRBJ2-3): NAGVMQNPRHLVRRRGQEARLRCSPMKGHSHVYWYRQLPEEGLKFMVYLQKENIIDESGMPKERFSAEFPKEGPSILRIQQVVRGDSAAYFCASSPRDQTDTQYFGPGTRLTVL.

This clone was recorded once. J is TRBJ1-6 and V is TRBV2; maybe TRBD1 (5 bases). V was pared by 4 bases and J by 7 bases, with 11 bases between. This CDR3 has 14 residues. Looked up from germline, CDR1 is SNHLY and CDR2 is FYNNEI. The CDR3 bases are TGTGCCAGCAGTGCAGGGTCCCACAATTCACCCCTCCACTTT. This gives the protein CASSAGSHNSPLHF.

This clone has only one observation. CDR3: CASGTSDGTDTQYF. CDR3 DNA: TGTGCCAGCGGGACTAGCGATGGCACAGATACGCAGTATTTT. The chain links TRBV7-2 to TRBJ2-3, with TRBD2 matching 10 bases. Germline trimming cut 8 bases from V and 1 base from J; bases unmatched to any gene: 3. The CDR3 runs to 14 residues. CDR1 and CDR2 from the germline V gene are SGHTA and FQGNSA.

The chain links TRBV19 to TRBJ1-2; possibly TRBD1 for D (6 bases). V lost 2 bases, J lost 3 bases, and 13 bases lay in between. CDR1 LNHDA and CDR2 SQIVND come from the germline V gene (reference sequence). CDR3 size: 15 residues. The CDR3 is CASSINRAGDYGYTF. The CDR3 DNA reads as TGTGCCAGTAGTATAAACAGGGCCGGGGACTATGGCTACACCTTC.

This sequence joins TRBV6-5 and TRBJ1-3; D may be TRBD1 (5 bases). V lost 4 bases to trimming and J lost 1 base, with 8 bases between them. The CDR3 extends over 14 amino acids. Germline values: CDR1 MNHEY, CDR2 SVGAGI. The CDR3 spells CASSLDRSGNTIYF. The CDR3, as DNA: TGTGCCAGCAGTTTAGACAGATCTGGAAACACCATATATTTT.

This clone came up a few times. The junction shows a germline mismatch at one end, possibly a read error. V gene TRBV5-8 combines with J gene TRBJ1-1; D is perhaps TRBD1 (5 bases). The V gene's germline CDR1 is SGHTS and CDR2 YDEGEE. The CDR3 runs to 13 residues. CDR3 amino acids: CASSLGGDRPPDF. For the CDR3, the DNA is TGTGCCAGCAGCCTGGGGGGTGACAGACCTCCGGACTTT.

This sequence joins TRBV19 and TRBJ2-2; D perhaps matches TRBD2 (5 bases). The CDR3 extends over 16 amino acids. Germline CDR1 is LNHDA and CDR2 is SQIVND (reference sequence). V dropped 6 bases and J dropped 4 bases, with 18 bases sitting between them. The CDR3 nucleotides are TGTGCCAGTAGCCCGCAGAGGGTATCGGGCACCGGGGAGCTGTTTTTT. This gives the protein CASSPQRVSGTGELFF.

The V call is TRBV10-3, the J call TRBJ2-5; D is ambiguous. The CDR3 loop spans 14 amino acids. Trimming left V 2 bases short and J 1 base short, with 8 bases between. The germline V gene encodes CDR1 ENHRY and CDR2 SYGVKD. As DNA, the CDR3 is TGTGCCATCAGTGAGGAAAACACCCAAGAGACCCAGTACTTC. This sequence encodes CAISEENTQETQYF.

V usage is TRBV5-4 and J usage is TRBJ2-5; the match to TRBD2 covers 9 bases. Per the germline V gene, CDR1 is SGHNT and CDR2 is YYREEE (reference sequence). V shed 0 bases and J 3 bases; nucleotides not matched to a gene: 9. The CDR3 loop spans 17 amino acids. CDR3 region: CASSLGGSGGQKETQYF. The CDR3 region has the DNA TGTGCCAGCAGCTTGGGGGGTAGCGGGGGCCAAAAAGAGACCCAGTACTTC. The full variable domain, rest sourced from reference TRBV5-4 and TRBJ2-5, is ETGVTQSPTHLIKTRGQQVTLRCSSQSGHNTVSWYQQALGQGPQFIFQYYREEENGRGNFPPRFSGLQFPNYSSELNVNALELDDSALYLCASSLGGSGGQKETQYFGPGTRLLVL.

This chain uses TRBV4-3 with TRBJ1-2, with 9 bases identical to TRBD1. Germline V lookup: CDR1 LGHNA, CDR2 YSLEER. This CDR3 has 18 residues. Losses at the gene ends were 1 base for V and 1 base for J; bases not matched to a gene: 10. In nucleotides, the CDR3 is TGCGCCAGCAGCCAAGTTCACAGGACAGGGGACCTTAACTATGGCTACACCTTC. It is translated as CASSQVHRTGDLNYGYTF.

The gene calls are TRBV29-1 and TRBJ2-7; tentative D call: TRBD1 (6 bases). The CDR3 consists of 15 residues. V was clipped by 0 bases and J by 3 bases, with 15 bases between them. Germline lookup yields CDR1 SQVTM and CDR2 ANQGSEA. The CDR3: CSVEDQGRGIYEQYF. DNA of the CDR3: TGCAGCGTTGAAGATCAGGGCAGGGGCATCTACGAGCAGTACTTC.